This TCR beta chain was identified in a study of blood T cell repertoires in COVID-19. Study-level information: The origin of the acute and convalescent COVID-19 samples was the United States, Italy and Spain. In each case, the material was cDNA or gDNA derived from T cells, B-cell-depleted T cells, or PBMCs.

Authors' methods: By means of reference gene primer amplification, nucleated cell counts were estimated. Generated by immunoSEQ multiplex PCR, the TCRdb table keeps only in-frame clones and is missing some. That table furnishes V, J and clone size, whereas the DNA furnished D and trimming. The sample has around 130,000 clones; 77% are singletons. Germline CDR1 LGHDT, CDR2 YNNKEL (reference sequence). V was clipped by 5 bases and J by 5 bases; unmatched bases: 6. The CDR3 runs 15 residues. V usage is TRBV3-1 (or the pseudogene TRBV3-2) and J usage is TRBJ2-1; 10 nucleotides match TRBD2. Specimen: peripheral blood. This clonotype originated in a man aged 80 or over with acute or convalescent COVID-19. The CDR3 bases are TGTGCCAGCAGCACTTATAGCGGGGGGAACAATGAGCAGTTCTTC. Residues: CASSTYSGGNNEQFF.